There are a few counts of the clone carrying this T cell receptor (beta chain). A library prepared for alpha chains yielded this beta chain as an off-target read; its size is of little meaning. Trimming pared 0 bases from V and 6 bases from J, leaving 18 bases between. In germline, CDR1 is MNHEY, CDR2 SVGEGT. This CDR3 spans 16 amino acids. The data are from a study of spatial heterogeneity in lung cancer. About the study: The study observed each unique TCR and UMI combination more than ten times on average in raw reads.

The sample's time point: sample taken at primary tumor resection. Without sorting, whole RNA was sequenced from tumor, nontumor lung or frozen PBMC. In the library, each TCR cDNA molecule bore its own unique molecular identifier. TCRdb passed the 5' RACE reads through MiXCR, listing each CDR3 protein once. The table shows a few thousand distinct CDR3 sequences, with 25% to 30% occurring only once. This sequence was found in a female donor with early-stage non-small cell lung cancer. The sample here was PBMCs, taken at surgery. The chain uses TRBV6-2 or TRBV6-3 and TRBJ2-7; tentatively, D is TRBD1 (5 bases). Here the CDR3 reads CASSYSMGHIQGEQYF. The CDR3 DNA follows: TGTGCCAGCAGTTACTCGATGGGTCATATTCAGGGCGAGCAGTACTTC.